This entry lists 22 T cell receptor beta chains sequenced from one sample in a study of cytomegalovirus exposure and HLA in healthy donors. Both 60 Vbeta primers and 13 Jbeta primers went into the PCR. Sequencing used immunoSEQ multiplex PCR; TCRdb keeps in-frame clones, though not all of them. The data show about 170,000 clones, less than 75% seen once. The sequenced sample consisted of PBMCs. These receptors all stem from a girl under 18 in good health and CMV-seronegative.

This clone was observed a handful of times. Other DNA sequences in the sample encode the same CDR3. V is TRBV15 and J is TRBJ1-1, with 9 bases that match TRBD1. The CDR3 is 16 residues long. V was pared by 3 bases and J by 5 bases, with 10 bases of the junction left unmatched. Germline V lookup: CDR1 LNHNV, CDR2 YYDKDF (reference sequence). The CDR3 is CATSRATGTGSTEAFF. In DNA, the CDR3 is TGTGCCACCAGCAGGGCTACCGGGACAGGGTCGACTGAAGCTTTCTTT.

This clone was seen a few times. The DNA of the CDR3 is TGTGCCAGCTCCTGGGACAGCAGACCTAGCACAGATACGCAGTATTTT. It yields the protein CASSWDSRPSTDTQYF. The chain recombines TRBV27 with TRBJ2-3, with TRBD1 matching 7 bases. V shed 8 bases and J 0 bases; nucleotides not matched to a gene: 11. Germline V CDR1 and CDR2: MNHEY, SMNVEV (reference sequence). The CDR3 has 16 residues.

The chain combines TRBV7-9 with TRBJ2-5; 9 positions match TRBD1. Germline V gene data show CDR1 as SEHNR and CDR2 as FQNEAQ (reference sequence). V dropped 3 bases and J dropped 4; count of bases not matched to a gene: 3. CDR3 length: 14 amino acids. CDR3 DNA: TGTGCCAGCAGCTTCGGACAGGGGCGAGAGACCCAGTACTTC. This gives the protein CASSFGQGRETQYF.

The V call is TRBV7-2, the J call TRBJ2-2; 8 nucleotides line up with TRBD1. Per germline, CDR1 SGHTA and CDR2 FQGNSA. J lost 2 bases, V lost 2 bases, and 1 base had no gene match. There are 15 residues in the CDR3. CDR3 amino acids: CASSLQGANTGELFF. DNA of the CDR3: TGTGCCAGCAGCTTACAGGGGGCAAACACCGGGGAGCTGTTTTTT.

V and J are TRBV7-9 and TRBJ2-2; 7 bases line up with TRBD1. J lost 1 base, V lost 3 bases, and 14 bases had no gene match. The CDR3 is 19 amino acids. Germline loops: CDR1 SEHNR, CDR2 FQNEAQ (reference sequence). CDR3: CASSFQRGQLSRNTGELFF. CDR3 sequence (DNA): TGTGCCAGCAGCTTCCAAAGGGGACAGCTTAGTCGGAACACCGGGGAGCTGTTTTTT.

The J gene is TRBJ1-1, the V gene TRBV29-1; unclear D gene. Germline CDR1 reads SQVTM; CDR2 reads ANQGSEA. The CDR3 runs to 14 residues. V shed 6 bases and J shed 0 bases, with 14 bases lying between them. The CDR3 reads CSVSTGGMNTEAFF. The CDR3 DNA is TGCAGCGTGTCGACGGGAGGGATGAACACTGAAGCTTTCTTT.

The genes are TRBV4-2 and TRBJ2-7; the match to TRBD2 covers 7 bases. The V gene end was trimmed by 1 base and the J gene end by 0 bases; junction bases not matched to a gene: 3. The length of the CDR3 is 15 residues. CDR1 LGHNA and CDR2 YNFKEQ come from the germline V gene. Written as DNA, the CDR3 is TGTGCCAGCAGCCAAGGCAGCGGGGCCTCCTACGAGCAGTACTTC. This translates into CASSQGSGASYEQYF.

This sequence joins TRBV28 and TRBJ2-2; TRBD1 might be the D (6 bases). The germline V and J ends were trimmed by 4 bases and 4 bases, with 13 bases remaining between them. CDR3 size: 15 residues. CDR1 and CDR2 (germline): MDHEN, SYDVKM. CDR3 sequence (DNA): TGTGCCAGCAGTTCCGGGACATGGGGCACCGGGGAGCTGTTTTTT. Protein sequence: CASSSGTWGTGELFF.

This clone was seen a few times. This chain joins TRBV6-1 and TRBJ1-2; D gene unclear. The CDR3 is 11 residues long. The germline V gene has CDR1 MNHNS and CDR2 SASEGT. V was clipped by 6 bases and J by 5 bases, with 7 bases between them. CDR3 protein: CASRNRYGYTF. The CDR3 coding sequence is TGTGCCAGCAGAAACAGATATGGCTACACCTTC.

This clone was counted between two and nine times. This chain joins TRBV19 and TRBJ1-1; 7 bases line up with TRBD1. The germline V gene encodes CDR1 LNHDA and CDR2 SQIVND (reference sequence). The CDR3 sequence is 14 residues long. V trimming: 7 bases; J trimming: 5 bases; junction bases outside the gene matches: 10. The CDR3 spells CASINQGGETEAFF. The CDR3, as DNA: TGTGCCAGTATTAACCAGGGGGGAGAAACTGAAGCTTTCTTT.

The V and J genes are TRBV6-5 and TRBJ1-1; the match to TRBD1 covers 7 bases. Trimming took 11 bases from V and 3 from J; bases not matched to a gene: 12. The CDR3 is made up of 14 amino acids. Germline V gene data show CDR1 as MNHEY and CDR2 as SVGAGI. The CDR3 region has the DNA TGTGCCTCCTACCCGGCGGGACAGCACACTGAAGCTTTCTTT. Amino acids: CASYPAGQHTEAFF.

The V call is TRBV5-1, the J call TRBJ2-1, with 8 bases that match TRBD1. Losses at the gene ends were 8 bases for V and 7 bases for J; bases not matched to a gene: 14. CDR3 length equals 15 residues. The germline gives CDR1 SGHRS, CDR2 YFSETQ. The chain's CDR3 is CASGRVGTGRNEQFF. The CDR3 DNA sequence: TGCGCCAGTGGTCGTGTCGGGACAGGAAGGAATGAGCAGTTCTTC. The variable domain in full, with the rest retrieved from reference TRBV5-1 and TRBJ2-1, is KAGVTQTPRYLIKTRGQQVTLSCSPISGHRSVSWYQQTPGQGLQFLFEYFSETQRNKGNFPGRFSGRQFSNSRSEMNVSTLELGDSALYLCASGRVGTGRNEQFFGPGTRLTVL.

This clone occurred a few times. The genes are TRBV6-5 and TRBJ1-4; D is possibly TRBD1 (5 bases). The CDR3 covers 14 residues. V lost 2 bases and J lost 8, with 12 bases in between. The germline V gene encodes CDR1 MNHEY and CDR2 SVGAGI. CDR3 nucleotide sequence: TGTGCCAGCAGTTACATCGGGGGTAACGAAAAACTGTTTTTT. It encodes CASSYIGGNEKLFF.

The chain links TRBV5-1 to TRBJ1-1, with 7 positions matching TRBD1. The germline CDR1 and CDR2 sequences are SGHRS and YFSETQ. This CDR3 spans 15 amino acids. The J segment lost 1 base and the V segment lost 0 bases, leaving 3 bases of the junction unmatched. The CDR3: CASSLVEGANTEAFF. For the CDR3, the DNA is TGCGCCAGCAGCTTGGTTGAGGGGGCGAACACTGAAGCTTTCTTT.

The count of this clone is one. The genes are TRBV9 and TRBJ2-7; TRBD2 might be the D (7 bases). This CDR3 has 16 residues. The V end lost 3 bases, the J end lost 2 bases, and 18 bases lay between the germline ends. Germline V CDR1 and CDR2: SGDLS, YYNGEE. CDR3 nucleotide sequence: TGTGCCAGCAGCGCCCCCGAGGGAGGGGGGGCCTACGAGCAGTACTTC. Translating it yields CASSAPEGGGAYEQYF.

The rearrangement joins TRBV11-3 to TRBJ1-1, with D unresolved. V was cut by 3 bases and J by 0 bases, with 5 bases left in between. The germline V gene encodes CDR1 SGHNT and CDR2 YENEEA. CDR3 size: 13 residues. CDR3 in DNA: TGTGCCAGCAGCTTTACAATGAACACTGAAGCTTTCTTT. Amino acid sequence: CASSFTMNTEAFF. Looking up the rest from reference TRBV11-3 and TRBJ1-1 gives the full variable domain: EAGVVQSPRYKIIEKKQPVAFWCNPISGHNTLYWYLQNLGQGPELLIRYENEEAVDDSQLPKDRFSAERLKGVDSTLKIQPAELGDSAVYLCASSFTMNTEAFFGQGTRLTVV.

The count of this clone is one. The chain uses TRBV5-1 and TRBJ2-5; maybe TRBD1 (5 bases). Germline CDR1 reads SGHRS; CDR2 reads YFSETQ. The CDR3 covers 14 residues. Trimming pared 0 bases from V and 0 bases from J, leaving 6 bases between. DNA for the CDR3: TGCGCCAGCAGCTTGGAGGGGAACCAAGAGACCCAGTACTTC. Protein product: CASSLEGNQETQYF.

This clone came up a few times. A clone one base away is much larger, so this may be a read error. Within the sample, other DNA sequences also encode this same CDR3. This sequence joins TRBV5-1 and TRBJ1-1; D possibly corresponds to TRBD1 (6 bases). V lost 3 bases, J lost 1 base, and 10 bases lay in between. CDR3 length: 14 amino acids. Germline CDR1 and CDR2: SGHRS and YFSETQ. Written as DNA, the CDR3 is TGCGCCAGCAGCTCAGGACAGCCGAACACTGAAGCTTTCTTT. The encoded protein is CASSSGQPNTEAFF.

This chain uses TRBV6-5 with TRBJ1-1; D is unresolved. V was trimmed by 1 base and J by 2 bases, leaving 8 bases between them. CDR1 and CDR2 (germline): MNHEY, SVGAGI. CDR3 size: 14 residues. The CDR3 DNA reads as TGTGCCAGCAGTTACTTGGGAGCCAACACTGAAGCTTTCTTT. Its protein product is CASSYLGANTEAFF.

This sequence joins TRBV5-4 and TRBJ1-2; D call uncertain. The length of the CDR3 is 14 residues. Deletions cut 2 bases from V and 0 bases from J, with 8 bases between. Germline lookup yields CDR1 SGHNT and CDR2 YYREEE (reference sequence). This CDR3 is CASSLRNTNYGYTF. CDR3 coding DNA: TGTGCCAGCAGCTTACGAAACACTAACTATGGCTACACCTTC.

The chain uses TRBV14 and TRBJ2-7; TRBD2 agrees at 8 bases. The length of the CDR3 is 13 residues. V trimming: 4 bases; J trimming: 3 bases; junction bases outside the gene matches: 2. Germline CDR1 is SGHDN and CDR2 is FVKESK. CDR3 nucleotide sequence: TGTGCCAGCAGCCCGGGGGGGTACTACGAGCAGTACTTC. Residues: CASSPGGYYEQYF. The full variable domain, rest sourced from reference TRBV14 and TRBJ2-7, is EAGVTQFPSHSVIEKGQTVTLRCDPISGHDNLYWYRRVMGKEIKFLLHFVKESKQDESGMPNNRFLAERTGGTYSTLKVQPAELEDSGVYFCASSPGGYYEQYFGPGTRLTVT.

This clone was detected a few times. Other DNA sequences in this sample translate to the same CDR3. Here the CDR3 DNA reads TGTGCCAGCAGTGTTCAGGGGAACCAGCCCCAGCATTTT. The encoded protein is CASSVQGNQPQHF. The chain couples TRBV6-1 to TRBJ1-5; D may be TRBD1 (6 bases). V was trimmed by 4 bases and J by 7 bases, leaving 11 bases between them. CDR1 and CDR2 (germline): MNHNS, SASEGT. The CDR3 length is 13 residues.